The T cell receptor (beta chain) described here comes from a study of cytomegalovirus exposure and HLA in healthy donors. PCR amplification relied on 60 Vbeta primers (plus 13 Jbeta primers). Source study methods: An analysis performed later counted 70 million to 90 million unique TCR beta chains (roughly 11 million of them shared). Sequenced by immunoSEQ multiplex PCR; TCRdb stores in-frame clones only, minus some. Clone size and V and J calls were adopted from that table, with D and trimming inferred from the DNA. The sample lists 150,000 to 200,000 clones, 70% to 85% occurring once. Germline CDR1 and CDR2: LGHNA and YSLEER. The CDR3 spans 15 residues. Trimming removed 1 base from V and 5 bases from J, with 14 bases in between. This clone was seen a single time.

The V gene is TRBV4-3, the J gene TRBJ1-1; D uncertain. Sequencing used PBMCs. The receptor was derived from a woman aged 25 to 45 in good health and CMV-seropositive. The CDR3 DNA follows: TGCGCCAGCAGCCAAGGCACCCTCGGGAGTACTGAAGCTTTCTTT. This codes for CASSQGTLGSTEAFF.